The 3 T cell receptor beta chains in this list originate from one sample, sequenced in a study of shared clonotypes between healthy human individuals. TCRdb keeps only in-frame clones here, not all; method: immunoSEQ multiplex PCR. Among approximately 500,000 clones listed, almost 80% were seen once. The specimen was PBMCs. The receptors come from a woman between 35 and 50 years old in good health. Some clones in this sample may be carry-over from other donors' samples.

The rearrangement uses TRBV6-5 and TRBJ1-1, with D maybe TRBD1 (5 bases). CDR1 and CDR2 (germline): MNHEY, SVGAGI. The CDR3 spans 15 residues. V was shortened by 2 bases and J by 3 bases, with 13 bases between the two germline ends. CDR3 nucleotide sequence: TGTGCCAGCAGTTACAAAGCGGGACGGGACACTGAAGCTTTCTTT. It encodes CASSYKAGRDTEAFF.

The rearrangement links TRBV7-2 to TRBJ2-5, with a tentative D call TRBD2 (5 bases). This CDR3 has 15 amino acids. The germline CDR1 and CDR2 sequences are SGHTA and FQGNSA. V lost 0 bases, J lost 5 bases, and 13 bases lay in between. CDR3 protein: CASSLAGEGWETQYF. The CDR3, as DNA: TGTGCCAGCAGCTTAGCTGGTGAGGGTTGGGAGACCCAGTACTTC.

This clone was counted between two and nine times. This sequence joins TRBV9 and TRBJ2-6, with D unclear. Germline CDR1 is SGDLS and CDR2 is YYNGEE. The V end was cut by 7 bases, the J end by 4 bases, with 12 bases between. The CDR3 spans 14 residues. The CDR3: CASSSTAGANVLTF. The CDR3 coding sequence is TGTGCCAGCTCTTCGACGGCCGGGGCCAACGTCCTGACTTTC.